This section outlines one T cell receptor beta chain sequence together with its context. Its antigen is still unknown. CDR3 length: 14 residues. Germline CDR1 WSHSY, CDR2 SAAADI. V was shortened by 2 bases and J by 4 bases, with 11 bases between the two germline ends. The assay was immunoSEQ multiplex PCR, and TCRdb's table has in-frame clones only and misses some. The repertoire holds just over 90,000 clones, with 94% as singletons. These data belong to a study of OX40 agonist ivuxolimab in advanced cancers. Blood draws occurred at baseline, cycle 4 day 1, and cycle 7 day 1. Study observations and caveats: Among the least clonally expanded were partial responders at 0.1-3.0 mg/kg. The study found that CD8+ T cells averaged more expanded clones than CD4+.

This chain connects TRBV10-2 to TRBJ1-2; TRBD1 might be the D (5 bases). This TCR was sampled from an adult with an advanced solid tumor such as melanoma, head and neck, liver or kidney cancer. The starting material was CD4+ or CD8+ T cells sorted from blood, obtained in a trial of the OX40 agonist ivuxolimab. The CDR3 reads CASSEGALGYGYTF. CDR3 coding DNA: TGCGCCAGCAGTGAGGGGGCTTTGGGCTATGGCTACACCTTC.